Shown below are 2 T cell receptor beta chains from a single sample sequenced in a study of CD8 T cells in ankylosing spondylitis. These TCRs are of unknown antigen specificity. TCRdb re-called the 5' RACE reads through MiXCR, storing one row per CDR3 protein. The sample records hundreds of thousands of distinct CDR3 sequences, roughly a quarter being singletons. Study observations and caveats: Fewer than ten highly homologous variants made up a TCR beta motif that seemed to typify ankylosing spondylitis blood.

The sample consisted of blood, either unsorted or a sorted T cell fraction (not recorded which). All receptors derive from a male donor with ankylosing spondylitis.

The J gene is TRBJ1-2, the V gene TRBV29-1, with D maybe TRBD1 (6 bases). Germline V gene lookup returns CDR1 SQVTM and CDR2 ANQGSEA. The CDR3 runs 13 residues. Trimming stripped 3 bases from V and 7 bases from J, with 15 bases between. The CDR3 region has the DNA TGCAGCGTTGAGAGGGGGGCGCCGGGTGGCTACACCTTC. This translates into CSVERGAPGGYTF.

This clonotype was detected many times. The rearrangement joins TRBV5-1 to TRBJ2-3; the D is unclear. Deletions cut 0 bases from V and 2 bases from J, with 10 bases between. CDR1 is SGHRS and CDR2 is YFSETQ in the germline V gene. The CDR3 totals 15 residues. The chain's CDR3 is CASSLVGTNTDTQYF. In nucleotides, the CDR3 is TGCGCCAGCAGCTTGGTGGGTACCAACACAGATACGCAGTATTTT.